This is a list of T cell receptor beta chains from one sample in a study of T cell responses to AZD1222 COVID-19 vaccine. Sequenced by immunoSEQ multiplex PCR; TCRdb stores in-frame clones only, minus some. The sample consists of tens of thousands of clones, around nine tenths of them appearing once. The sample in question was peripheral blood, obtained on day 0 of AZD1222 vaccination. These receptors were taken from an adult in good health. Each CDR3 is given with its conserved first and last residue. The order of the fields is V gene, J gene, CDR3 protein.

v_gene: TRBV12-3/TRBV12-4; j_gene: TRBJ1-5; CDR3aa: CASSPSGHQPQHF
v_gene: TRBV15; j_gene: TRBJ2-1; CDR3aa: CATSRGTGTGNNEQFF
v_gene: TRBV30; j_gene: TRBJ1-1; CDR3aa: CAWSVLAPPGVPEAFF
v_gene: TRBV6-1; j_gene: TRBJ1-3; CDR3aa: CASSEQGARNTIYF
v_gene: TRBV27; j_gene: TRBJ2-7; CDR3aa: CASSGLAGAYEQYF
v_gene: TRBV7-8; j_gene: TRBJ1-1; CDR3aa: CASSLGTLVRTEAFF
v_gene: TRBV6-5; j_gene: TRBJ1-4; CDR3aa: CASSDRINEKLFF
v_gene: TRBV4-1; j_gene: TRBJ2-7; CDR3aa: CASSQPQGALEQYF
v_gene: TRBV15; j_gene: TRBJ2-6; CDR3aa: CATSNGDYSGANVLTF
v_gene: TRBV6-6; j_gene: TRBJ2-1; CDR3aa: CASSLGVAGEGNEQFF
v_gene: TRBV5-1; j_gene: TRBJ2-7; CDR3aa: CASSLEGAPYEQYF
v_gene: TRBV5-4; j_gene: TRBJ2-1; CDR3aa: CASSPARVRSSYNEQFF
v_gene: TRBV5-5; j_gene: TRBJ1-1; CDR3aa: CASSLEQGNTEAFF
v_gene: TRBV7-9; j_gene: TRBJ2-2; CDR3aa: CATGGLAGGPNTGELFF
v_gene: TRBV19; j_gene: TRBJ1-2; CDR3aa: CASSIVRSSLYGYTF
v_gene: TRBV7-2; j_gene: TRBJ1-3; CDR3aa: CASRGTGDGDTIYF
v_gene: TRBV11-2; j_gene: TRBJ2-2; CDR3aa: CASSLGGRNTGELFF
v_gene: TRBV3-1/TRBV3-2; j_gene: TRBJ2-3; CDR3aa: CASSQFGRSTDTQYF
v_gene: TRBV6-5; j_gene: TRBJ2-1; CDR3aa: CASRPPGTTYNEQFF
v_gene: TRBV19; j_gene: TRBJ2-7; CDR3aa: CASSIGVASGTPYEQYF
v_gene: TRBV25-1; j_gene: TRBJ1-5; CDR3aa: CASSEEAWGDQPQHF
v_gene: TRBV7-9; j_gene: TRBJ1-1; CDR3aa: CASSPGQGEQAFF
v_gene: TRBV10-1; j_gene: TRBJ2-7; CDR3aa: CASSGHRGLTSGSYEQYF
v_gene: TRBV27; j_gene: TRBJ1-3; CDR3aa: CASSSSGGRGNTIYF
v_gene: TRBV6-1; j_gene: TRBJ2-1; CDR3aa: CASSELKTYNEQFF
v_gene: TRBV11-2; j_gene: TRBJ2-7; CDR3aa: CASSGTGGRYEQYF